The text below deals with one TCR beta chain. Sequencing used immunoSEQ multiplex PCR; TCRdb keeps in-frame clones, though not all of them. The sample includes approximately 220,000 clones, about 87% seen only once; the top ten take roughly 2.7%. This CDR3 has 12 amino acids. The V gene's germline CDR1 is SGDLS and CDR2 YYNGEE. Between the trimmed V and J ends, which lost 4 bases and 7 bases, there was a span of 11 bases. Study members were between roughly 18 and 100 years old and lived in 25 or so US regions. These data come from a study of blood T cell repertoires in COVID-19. Overall study context: Collection of acute and convalescent COVID-19 samples took place in the United States, Italy and Spain.

The chain recombines TRBV9 with TRBJ1-1, with D possibly matching TRBD1 (6 bases). The sequenced sample was PBMCs or T cells enriched from blood (not recorded which). The sequence came from a woman younger than 45 who had recovered from COVID-19. CDR3 DNA sequence: TGTGCCAGCAGCTTACAGGGCGGTGAAGCTTTCTTT. Residues: CASSLQGGEAFF.